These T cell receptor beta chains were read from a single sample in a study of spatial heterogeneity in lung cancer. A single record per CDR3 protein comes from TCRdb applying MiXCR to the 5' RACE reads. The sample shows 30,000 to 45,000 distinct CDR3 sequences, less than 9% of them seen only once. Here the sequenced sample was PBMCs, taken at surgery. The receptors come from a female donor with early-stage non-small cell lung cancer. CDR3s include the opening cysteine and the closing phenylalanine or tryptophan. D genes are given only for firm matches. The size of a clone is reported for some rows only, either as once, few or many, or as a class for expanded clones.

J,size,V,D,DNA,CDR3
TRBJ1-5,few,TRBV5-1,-,TGCGCCAGCAGCTTGAGCACAGATAGCAATCAGCCCCAGCATTTT,CASSLSTDSNQPQHF
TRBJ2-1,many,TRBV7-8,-,TGTGCCAGCAGCCCTGGGAGCCAGTCCAATGAGCAGTTCTTC,CASSPGSQSNEQFF
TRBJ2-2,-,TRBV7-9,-,TGTGCCAGCAGCTTAGAGGGGTTTGGCACCGGGGAGCTGTTTTTT,CASSLEGFGTGELFF
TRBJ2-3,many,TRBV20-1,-,TGCAGTGCTAGAGATGTGCATCAAGATACGCAGTATTTT,CSARDVHQDTQYF
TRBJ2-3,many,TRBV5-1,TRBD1,TGCGCCAGCAGCCTAACGGGACAGGGAACGGATACGCAGTATTTT,CASSLTGQGTDTQYF
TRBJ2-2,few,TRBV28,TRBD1,TGTGCCAGCAGTTTACCCGAGGGGGCCTTGACCGGGGAGCTGTTTTTT,CASSLPEGALTGELFF
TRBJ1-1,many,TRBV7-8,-,TGTGCCAGCAGCTTCATAGGGGTGAGCACTGAAGCTTTCTTT,CASSFIGVSTEAFF
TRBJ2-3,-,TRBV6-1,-,TGTGCCAGCGGCGAGAAGGGTACAGATACGCAGTATTTT,CASGEKGTDTQYF
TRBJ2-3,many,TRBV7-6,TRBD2,TGTGCCAGCAGCCCGGCGGGGGGAGTTAGCACAGATACGCAGTATTTT,CASSPAGGVSTDTQYF
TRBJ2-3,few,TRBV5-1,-,TGCGCCAGCAGCTTGGACCGGACAGATACGCAGTATTTT,CASSLDRTDTQYF
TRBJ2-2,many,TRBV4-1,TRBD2,TGCGCCAGCAGCCAAGGTTGGACGGGGGGAAAGTCCGGCGGGGAGCTGTTTTTT,CASSQGWTGGKSGGELFF
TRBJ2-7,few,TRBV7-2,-,TGTGCCAGCAGCTTGGGTGGGGGGAACTACGAGCAGTACTTC,CASSLGGGNYEQYF
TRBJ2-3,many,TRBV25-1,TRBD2,TGTGCCAGCAGTGACTTCCGCGGTGTAGCGGGAGGGGATACGCAGTATTTT,CASSDFRGVAGGDTQYF
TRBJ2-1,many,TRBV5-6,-,TGTGCCAGCAGTCTGGGGTCGTCCTACAATGAGCAGTTCTTC,CASSLGSSYNEQFF
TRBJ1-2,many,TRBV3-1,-,TGTGCCAGCAGCCCCGGATCCAGATCCTATGGCTACACCTTC,CASSPGSRSYGYTF
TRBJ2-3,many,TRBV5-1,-,TGCGCCAGCAGCTTCTCCGGGGGCACAGATACGCAGTATTTT,CASSFSGGTDTQYF
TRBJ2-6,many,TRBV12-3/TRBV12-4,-,TGTGCCAGCCGTCTCGTTGGGGCCAACGTCCTGACTTTC,CASRLVGANVLTF
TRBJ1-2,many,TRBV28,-,TGTGCCAGCAGTGGTTCAGGGGTTCCCTTCTATGGCTACACCTTC,CASSGSGVPFYGYTF
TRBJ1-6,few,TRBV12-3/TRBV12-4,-,TGTGCCAGCACCTTGAGGCGGAATTCACCCCTCCACTTT,CASTLRRNSPLHF
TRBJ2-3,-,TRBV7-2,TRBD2,TGTGCCAGCAGCCCGCGGACTAGCGGGAGGACAGATACGCAGTATTTT,CASSPRTSGRTDTQYF
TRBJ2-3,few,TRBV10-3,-,TGTGCCATCAGTGATCGGCCCATTATAGATACGCAGTATTTT,CAISDRPIIDTQYF
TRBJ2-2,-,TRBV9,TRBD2,TGTGCCAGCAGCGTAGCGGGAGGCACCGGGGAGCTGTTTTTT,CASSVAGGTGELFF
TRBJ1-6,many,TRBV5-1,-,TGCGCCAGCAGCTCGGGCCTACTGGATTCACCCCTCCACTTT,CASSSGLLDSPLHF
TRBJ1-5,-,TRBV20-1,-,TGCAGTGCTGTTGGAGCTCCTACAGGACAGCCCCAGCATTTT,CSAVGAPTGQPQHF
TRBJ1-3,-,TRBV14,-,TGTGCCAGCAGCCAAGATTACGGAGGAAACACCGTATATTTT,CASSQDYGGNTVYF
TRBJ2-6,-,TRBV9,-,TGTGCCAGCAGCCGAGGGGGGGCTGGGGCCAACGTCCTGACTTTC,CASSRGGAGANVLTF
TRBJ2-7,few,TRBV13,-,TGTGCCAGCAGCACCGGAGGGAGCGGCTACGAGCAGTACTTC,CASSTGGSGYEQYF
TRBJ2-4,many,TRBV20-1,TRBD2,TGCAGTGCTAGTCCCCTGACTAGCGTTTCTGTTCTAGCCAAAAACATTCAGTACTTC,CSASPLTSVSVLAKNIQYF
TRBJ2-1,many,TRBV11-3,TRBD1,TGTGCCAGCAGCCGACAGGGTGCCAATGAGCAGTTCTTC,CASSRQGANEQFF
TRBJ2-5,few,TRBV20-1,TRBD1,TGCAGTGCTGTCACCGGGACAGACCCCCAAGAGACCCAGTACTTC,CSAVTGTDPQETQYF
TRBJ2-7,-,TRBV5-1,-,TGCGCCAGCAGCCGCATGGAAGCTAGGATACACGAGCAGTACTTC,CASSRMEARIHEQYF
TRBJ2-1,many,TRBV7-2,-,TGTGCCAGCAGTATTAGTAGCGACTCCTACAATGAGCAGTTCTTC,CASSISSDSYNEQFF
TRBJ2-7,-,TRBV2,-,TGTGCCAGCAGTGAAGAGGTTTTCTACGAGCAGTACTTC,CASSEEVFYEQYF
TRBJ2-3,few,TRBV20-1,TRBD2,TGCAGTGCGGGACTAGCGGGGCACACAGATACGCAGTATTTT,CSAGLAGHTDTQYF
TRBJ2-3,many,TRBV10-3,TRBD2,TGTGCCATCAGTGAGCCAGCAAGCCGGGAGGCCCAATTTGGGTACACAGATACGCAGTATTTT,CAISEPASREAQFGYTDTQYF
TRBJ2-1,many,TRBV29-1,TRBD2,TGCAGCGTTGAAGGAGCTAGCGGAAGCAATGAGCAGTTCTTC,CSVEGASGSNEQFF
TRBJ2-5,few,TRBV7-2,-,TGTGCCAGCAGCTTAGGCACTAATAAAGAGACCCAGTACTTC,CASSLGTNKETQYF
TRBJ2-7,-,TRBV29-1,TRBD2,TGCAGCGTCAAGGGCCAGCGGGAGGGCCCGGTCGAGCAGTACTTC,CSVKGQREGPVEQYF
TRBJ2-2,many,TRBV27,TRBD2,TGTGCCAGCAGTTGGGGGAGGGGCGGGGAGCTGTTTTTT,CASSWGRGGELFF
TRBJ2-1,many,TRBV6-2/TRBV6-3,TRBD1,TGTGCCAGCAGTTACTCCCGCGCGTGGACAGGGTCCAATGAGCAGTTCTTC,CASSYSRAWTGSNEQFF